Shown below are 27 T cell receptor beta chains from a single sample sequenced in a study of shared clonotypes between healthy human individuals. Produced via immunoSEQ multiplex PCR; TCRdb's table is partial and in-frame only. The sample lists about 470,000 clones, roughly 80% occurring once. The sample taken for sequencing was PBMCs. The source is a woman aged 40 to 50 in good health. Some clones in this sample may be carry-over from other donors' samples.

This rearrangement joins TRBV5-1 to TRBJ2-5, with D perhaps TRBD1 (6 bases). This CDR3 has 14 residues. Germline V gene lookup returns CDR1 SGHRS and CDR2 YFSETQ. V shed 0 bases and J shed 7 bases, with 13 bases lying between them. DNA for the CDR3: TGCGCCAGCAGCTTGGGAGTGGGGGCGCGGACCCAGTACTTC. Its translation: CASSLGVGARTQYF.

The chain employs TRBV7-3 and TRBJ2-7; 10 positions match TRBD2. Germline V lookup: CDR1 SGHTA, CDR2 FQGTGA. The CDR3 runs 16 residues. V was pared by 5 bases and J by 1 base, with 8 bases of the junction left unmatched. CDR3 in amino acids: CASSLTGTSESYEQYF. The CDR3 coding sequence is TGTGCCAGCAGCCTGACTGGGACTAGCGAGTCCTACGAGCAGTACTTC. Drawing the rest from reference TRBV7-3 and TRBJ2-7, the complete variable domain is GAGVSQTPSNKVTEKGKYVELRCDPISGHTALYWYRQSLGQGPEFLIYFQGTGAADDSGLPNDRFFAVRPEGSVSTLKIQRTERGDSAVYLCASSLTGTSESYEQYFGPGTRLTVT.

The gene calls are TRBV10-2 and TRBJ1-5, with D hard to call. This CDR3 contains 13 residues. Trimming took off 0 bases at V and 9 bases at J, with 9 bases between the two ends. In germline, CDR1 is WSHSY, CDR2 SAAADI. In nucleotides, the CDR3 is TGCGCCAGCAGTGAGTCCCCCCGAGGGCCCCAGCATTTT. It encodes CASSESPRGPQHF.

V and J are TRBV9 and TRBJ2-7; 8 bases fit TRBD2. Germline CDR1 SGDLS, CDR2 YYNGEE. Trimming at V came to 0 bases and at J to 7 bases, leaving 12 bases not matched to a gene. The CDR3 length is 16 residues. CDR3: CASSVGASGYHLEQYF. CDR3 nucleotides: TGTGCCAGCAGCGTAGGCGCTAGCGGGTACCACTTAGAGCAGTACTTC.

This chain joins TRBV30 and TRBJ2-7; 12 positions agree with TRBD1. In germline, CDR1 is GTSNPN, CDR2 SVGIG (reference sequence). V was clipped by 0 bases and J by 2 bases; unmatched bases: 8. This CDR3 spans 17 amino acids. Here the CDR3 reads CAWSVRDRGPYPYEQYF. CDR3 bases: TGTGCCTGGAGTGTACGGGACAGGGGGCCCTATCCCTACGAGCAGTACTTC.

The rearrangement links TRBV19 to TRBJ1-1; D gene ambiguous. Trimming left V 7 bases short and J 3 bases short, with 21 bases between. The CDR3 runs to 16 residues. The germline gives CDR1 LNHDA, CDR2 SQIVND (reference sequence). The CDR3 region is CASITFHAGRDTEAFF. The CDR3 DNA sequence: TGTGCCAGTATTACATTCCACGCCGGGAGGGACACTGAAGCTTTCTTT.

The chain joins TRBV7-9 to TRBJ2-1; D perhaps matches TRBD2 (7 bases). Germline lookup yields CDR1 SEHNR and CDR2 FQNEAQ (reference sequence). V was pared by 0 bases and J by 4 bases, with 10 bases between. The CDR3 covers 15 residues. CDR3 nucleotide sequence: TGTGCCAGCAGCTTAGCCGGGGGGCCTTACAATGAGCAGTTCTTC. Encoded protein: CASSLAGGPYNEQFF.

As to this clone: Possible read error: a much larger clone is one base away. The rearrangement uses TRBV7-8 and TRBJ2-7; 8 nucleotides align to TRBD1. CDR1 is SGHVS and CDR2 is FQNEAQ in the germline V gene. The CDR3 is 14 amino acids. Trimming removed 4 bases from V and 0 bases from J; junction bases left unmatched: 2. The CDR3 coding sequence is TGTGCCAGCAGCTGGACAGGGACCTCCTACGAGCAGTACTTC. Translating it yields CASSWTGTSYEQYF.

V gene TRBV4-1 combines with J gene TRBJ2-3; TRBD2 aligns across 8 bases. The CDR3 covers 20 residues. Germline CDR1 MGHRA, CDR2 YSYEKL. The V and J ends lost 4 bases and 1 base, in that order; junction bases with no gene match: 19. CDR3 DNA: TGCGCCAGCAGCCTAGGGACATTCCCGGGACTAGTACTAGGCACAGATACGCAGTATTTT. It codes for CASSLGTFPGLVLGTDTQYF.

In this sample, this clone turned up once. J is TRBJ2-1 and V is TRBV11-3, with a tentative D call TRBD2 (5 bases). The CDR3 consists of 13 residues. V lost 9 bases and J 8 bases, leaving 17 bases between the germline ends. Per germline, CDR1 SGHNT and CDR2 YENEEA. The CDR3 here is CASSGIPGDEQFF. The CDR3 nucleotides are TGTGCCAGTTCCGGGATTCCTGGGGATGAGCAGTTCTTC.

The chain employs TRBV27 and TRBJ2-5; D gene unclear. Per the germline V gene, CDR1 is MNHEY and CDR2 is SMNVEV (reference sequence). The CDR3 is made up of 14 amino acids. Trimming shortened V by 4 bases and J by 2 bases, and 11 bases separated the two germline ends. In DNA, the CDR3 is TGTGCCAGCAGTTATGCAAAGGGTCAAGAGACCCAGTACTTC. Protein: CASSYAKGQETQYF.

This clone was seen a handful of times. The V call is TRBV30, the J call TRBJ1-3; the D is unclear. V gave up 0 bases and J gave up 2 bases, with 14 bases separating them. Looked up from germline, CDR1 is GTSNPN and CDR2 is SVGIG (reference sequence). The CDR3 is made up of 16 amino acids. This chain's CDR3 is CAWSVPGYKPGNTIYF. In DNA form, the CDR3 reads TGTGCCTGGAGTGTACCTGGGTATAAACCTGGAAACACCATATATTTT.

The chain couples TRBV28 to TRBJ1-2; TRBD1 matches at 9 bases. Germline V CDR1 and CDR2: MDHEN, SYDVKM. The V and J ends lost 6 bases and 4 bases, in that order; junction bases with no gene match: 6. The CDR3 loop spans 14 amino acids. CDR3: CASSPGQGGYGYTF. CDR3 DNA sequence: TGTGCCAGCAGCCCGGGACAGGGCGGCTATGGCTACACCTTC.

The V gene is TRBV11-2, the J gene TRBJ2-7; TRBD1 matches 12 bases. The CDR3 contains 18 residues. From germline, CDR1 is SGHAT and CDR2 FQNNGV. With 4 bases clipped from V and 0 bases from J, the junction kept 10 bases outside the gene matches. For the CDR3, the DNA is TGTGCCAGCAGCTCAAAGGTCCCGGGACAGGGGGCCTCCTACGAGCAGTACTTC. It translates to CASSSKVPGQGASYEQYF.

This clone was seen a single time. The CDR3 region has the DNA TGCGCCAGCAGCTCCGGACAGGGCGGCAATGAGCAGTTCTTC. Encoded protein: CASSSGQGGNEQFF. The V gene is TRBV5-1, the J gene TRBJ2-1; TRBD1 agrees at 8 bases. Germline CDR1 SGHRS, CDR2 YFSETQ. The CDR3 runs 14 residues. Losses at the gene ends were 3 bases for V and 6 bases for J; bases not matched to a gene: 5.

This clone was detected only once. This chain links TRBV11-3 with TRBJ2-3, with TRBD2 matching 11 bases. Germline V lookup: CDR1 SGHNT, CDR2 YENEEA. The CDR3 runs 16 residues. J gave up 1 base and V 5 bases, and 5 bases lay outside the gene matches. CDR3 amino acids: CASSHLAGGRTDTQYF. CDR3 nucleotides: TGTGCCAGCAGCCACCTAGCGGGAGGTCGCACAGATACGCAGTATTTT.

The chain has TRBV2 and TRBJ2-3; D gene uncertain. There are 13 residues in the CDR3. V lost 1 base, J lost 5 bases, and 7 bases lay in between. CDR1 and CDR2 from the germline V gene are SNHLY and FYNNEI. CDR3 bases: TGTGCCAGCAGTGAAGAAAACATAGATACGCAGTATTTT. Its protein product is CASSEENIDTQYF.

The chain is built from TRBV10-3 and TRBJ2-7; D gene uncertain. CDR3 length: 14 amino acids. Trimming took off 5 bases at V and 5 bases at J, with 16 bases between the two ends. Germline V CDR1 and CDR2: ENHRY, SYGVKD. The DNA of the CDR3 is TGTGCCATCAGTATAAGACCGCCGGAGCACGAGCAGTACTTC. Encoded protein: CAISIRPPEHEQYF.

V usage is TRBV7-9 and J usage is TRBJ2-5, with a tentative D call TRBD1 (6 bases). Trimming cost V 4 bases and J 2 bases, with 14 bases left between them. CDR3 size: 15 residues. The germline CDR1 and CDR2 sequences are SEHNR and FQNEAQ (reference sequence). The CDR3 region is CASSSGDHGQETQYF. The CDR3 region has the DNA TGTGCCAGCAGCTCAGGGGACCACGGGCAAGAGACCCAGTACTTC.

This clone was seen once. The CDR3 coding sequence is TGCGCCAGCAGCTCCGGACTGAACACCGGGGAGCTGTTTTTT. This gives the protein CASSSGLNTGELFF. This chain links TRBV5-1 with TRBJ2-2; possible D gene TRBD2, 5 bases. Germline lookup yields CDR1 SGHRS and CDR2 YFSETQ. The V end lost 3 bases, the J end lost 1 base, and 7 bases lay between the germline ends. This CDR3 contains 14 residues.

The rearrangement joins TRBV4-3 to TRBJ2-2; possible D gene TRBD1, 5 bases. With 0 bases removed from V and 6 bases from J, the gap between germline ends came to 14 bases. CDR3 length: 16 residues. Germline V gives CDR1 LGHNA, CDR2 YSLEER. The CDR3: CASSQDVQLGAGELFF. The CDR3 DNA sequence: TGCGCCAGCAGCCAAGATGTCCAGCTAGGGGCCGGGGAGCTGTTTTTT.

The chain couples TRBV7-2 to TRBJ2-1; tentatively, D is TRBD1 (6 bases). Trimming stripped 2 bases from V and 4 bases from J, with 12 bases between. The CDR3 runs to 15 residues. Germline V lookup: CDR1 SGHTA, CDR2 FQGNSA. The CDR3 loop is CASSLSPGDYNEQFF. Written as DNA, the CDR3 is TGTGCCAGCAGCTTAAGTCCAGGGGATTACAATGAGCAGTTCTTC.

The V gene is TRBV7-3, the J gene TRBJ2-1; TRBD2 agrees at 10 bases. Per the germline V gene, CDR1 is SGHTA and CDR2 is FQGTGA. This CDR3 region has 16 residues. V gave up 5 bases and J gave up 0 bases; unmatched junction bases: 4. This CDR3 reads CASSTSGTNSYNEQFF. The CDR3 region has the DNA TGTGCCAGCAGCACTAGCGGGACGAACTCCTACAATGAGCAGTTCTTC. Looking up the rest from reference TRBV7-3 and TRBJ2-1 gives the full variable domain: GAGVSQTPSNKVTEKGKYVELRCDPISGHTALYWYRQSLGQGPEFLIYFQGTGAADDSGLPNDRFFAVRPEGSVSTLKIQRTERGDSAVYLCASSTSGTNSYNEQFFGPGTRLTVL.

This clone has just one count. The V gene is TRBV21-1, the J gene TRBJ1-5; the D call of TRBD1 is as the table states it, not checked on the DNA. TRBV21-1 is reported as a pseudogene. This CDR3 spans 17 amino acids. CDR3 amino acids: CASSTRTPGQGVQPQHF. The CDR3 DNA sequence: TGTGCCAGCAGCACCCGTACTCCGGGACAGGGGGTTCAGCCCCAGCATTTT.

This clone was recorded only once. The V gene is TRBV5-6, the J gene TRBJ2-1; no definite D call. The CDR3 is made up of 15 amino acids. Germline V lookup: CDR1 SGHDT, CDR2 YYEEEE. V lost 0 bases, J lost 1 base, and 8 bases lay in between. CDR3 in amino acids: CASSLEAFSYNEQFF. The CDR3 coding sequence is TGTGCCAGCAGCTTGGAAGCGTTTTCCTACAATGAGCAGTTCTTC.

V and J are TRBV7-6 and TRBJ2-1; 11 bases are shared with TRBD2. Germline trimming cut 4 bases from V and 2 bases from J; bases unmatched to any gene: 13. The CDR3 has 19 amino acids. Looked up from germline, CDR1 is SGHVS and CDR2 is FNYEAQ. The DNA of the CDR3 is TGTGCCAGCAGCTCCCCCACTAGCGGGAGTTCTTTGACCTACAATGAGCAGTTCTTC. Encoded protein: CASSSPTSGSSLTYNEQFF. The full variable domain, its missing parts supplied by reference TRBV7-6 and TRBJ2-1, is GAGVSQSPRYKVTKRGQDVALRCDPISGHVSLYWYRQALGQGPEFLTYFNYEAQQDKSGLPNDRFSAERPEGSISTLTIQRTEQRDSAMYRCASSSPTSGSSLTYNEQFFGPGTRLTVL.

The chain uses TRBV7-6 and TRBJ2-3; D gene uncertain. Trimming removed 1 base at V and 6 bases at J, with 8 bases between. Germline V lookup: CDR1 SGHVS, CDR2 FNYEAQ. This CDR3 region has 13 residues. CDR3: CASSLGLGDTQYF. For the CDR3, the DNA is TGTGCCAGCAGCTTAGGCCTCGGGGATACGCAGTATTTT.